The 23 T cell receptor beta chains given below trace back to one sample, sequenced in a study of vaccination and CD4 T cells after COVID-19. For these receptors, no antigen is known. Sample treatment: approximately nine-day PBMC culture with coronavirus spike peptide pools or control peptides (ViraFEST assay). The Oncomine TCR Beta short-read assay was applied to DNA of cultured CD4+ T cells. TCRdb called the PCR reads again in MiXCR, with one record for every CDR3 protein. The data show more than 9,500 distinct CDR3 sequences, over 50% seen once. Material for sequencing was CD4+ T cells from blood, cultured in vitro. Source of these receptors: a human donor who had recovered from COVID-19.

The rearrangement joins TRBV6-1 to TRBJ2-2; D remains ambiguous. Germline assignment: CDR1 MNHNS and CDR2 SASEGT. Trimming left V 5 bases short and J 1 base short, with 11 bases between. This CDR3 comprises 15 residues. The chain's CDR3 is CASSTTGGNTGELFF. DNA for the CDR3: TGTGCCAGCAGTACAACTGGCGGGAACACCGGGGAGCTGTTTTTT.

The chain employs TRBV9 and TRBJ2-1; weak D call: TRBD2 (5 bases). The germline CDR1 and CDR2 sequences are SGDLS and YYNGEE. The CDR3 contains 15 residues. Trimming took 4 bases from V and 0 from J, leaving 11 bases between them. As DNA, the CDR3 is TGTGCCAGCAGCCGGACGGGGAGCTCCTACAATGAGCAGTTCTTC. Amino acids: CASSRTGSSYNEQFF.

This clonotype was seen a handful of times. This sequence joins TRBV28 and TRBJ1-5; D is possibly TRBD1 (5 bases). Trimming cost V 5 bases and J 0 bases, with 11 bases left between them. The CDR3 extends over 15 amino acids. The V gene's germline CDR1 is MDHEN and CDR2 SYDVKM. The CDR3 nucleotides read TGTGCCAGCAGTCCCTCGGACAATAGCAATCAGCCCCAGCATTTT. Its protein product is CASSPSDNSNQPQHF. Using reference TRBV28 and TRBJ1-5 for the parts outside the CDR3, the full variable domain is DVKVTQSSRYLVKRTGEKVFLECVQDMDHENMFWYRQDPGLGLRLIYFSYDVKMKEKGDIPEGYSVSREKKERFSLILESASTNQTSMYLCASSPSDNSNQPQHFGDGTRLSIL.

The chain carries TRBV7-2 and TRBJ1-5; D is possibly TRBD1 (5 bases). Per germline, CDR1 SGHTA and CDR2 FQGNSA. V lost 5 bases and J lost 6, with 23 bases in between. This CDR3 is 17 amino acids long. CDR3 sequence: CASSPHLIGANRQPQHF. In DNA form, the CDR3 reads TGTGCCAGCAGCCCACACCTTATAGGGGCCAATCGTCAGCCCCAGCATTTT.

The CDR3 loop is CASRPTGDFGGYTF. The CDR3 coding sequence is TGTGCCAGCAGGCCGACAGGGGATTTCGGTGGCTACACCTTC. The chain uses TRBV2 and TRBJ1-2, with 8 bases matching TRBD1. Germline V CDR1 and CDR2: SNHLY, FYNNEI. The CDR3 sequence is 14 residues long. The trim removed 6 bases at V and 7 bases at J, leaving 10 bases unmatched.

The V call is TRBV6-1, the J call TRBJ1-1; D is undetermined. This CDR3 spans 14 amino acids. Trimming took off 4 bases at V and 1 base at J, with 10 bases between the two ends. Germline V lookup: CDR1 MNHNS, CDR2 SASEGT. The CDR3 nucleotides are TGTGCCAGCAGTGTTTCAGTGGGGAACACTGAAGCTTTCTTT. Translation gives CASSVSVGNTEAFF.

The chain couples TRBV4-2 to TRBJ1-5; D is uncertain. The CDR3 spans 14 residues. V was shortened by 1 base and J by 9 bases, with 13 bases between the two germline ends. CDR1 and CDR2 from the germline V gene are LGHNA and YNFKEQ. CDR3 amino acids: CASSQVPKGWPQHF. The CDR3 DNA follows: TGTGCCAGCAGCCAAGTACCTAAGGGCTGGCCCCAGCATTTT.

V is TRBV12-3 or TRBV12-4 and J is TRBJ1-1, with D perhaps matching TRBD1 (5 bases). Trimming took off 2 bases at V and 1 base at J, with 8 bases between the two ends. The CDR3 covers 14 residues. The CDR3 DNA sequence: TGTGCCAGCAGTTTACGGGGCGGGAACACTGAAGCTTTCTTT. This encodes CASSLRGGNTEAFF.

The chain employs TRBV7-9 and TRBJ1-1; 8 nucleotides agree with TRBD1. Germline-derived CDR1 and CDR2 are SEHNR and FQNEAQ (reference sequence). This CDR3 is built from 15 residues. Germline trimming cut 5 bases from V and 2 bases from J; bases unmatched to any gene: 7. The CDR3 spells CASSTIDRGNTEAFF. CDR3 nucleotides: TGTGCCAGCAGCACCATAGACAGGGGAAACACTGAAGCTTTCTTT.

The CDR3 DNA reads TGCAGTGCCCCAGGGAGGGGGAGGACTGAAGCTTTCTTT. It specifies CSAPGRGRTEAFF. This chain links TRBV20-1 with TRBJ1-1; maybe TRBD1 (6 bases). V lost 6 bases, J lost 5 bases, and 16 bases lay in between. Germline-derived CDR1 and CDR2 are DFQATT and SNEGSKA (reference sequence). This CDR3 is 13 amino acids long.

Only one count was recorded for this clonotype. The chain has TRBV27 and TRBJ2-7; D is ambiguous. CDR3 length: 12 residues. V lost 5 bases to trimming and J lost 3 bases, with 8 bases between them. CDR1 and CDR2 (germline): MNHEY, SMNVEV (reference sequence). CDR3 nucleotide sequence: TGTGCCAGCAGTCCCCTCCTCTACGAGCAGTACTTC. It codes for CASSPLLYEQYF.

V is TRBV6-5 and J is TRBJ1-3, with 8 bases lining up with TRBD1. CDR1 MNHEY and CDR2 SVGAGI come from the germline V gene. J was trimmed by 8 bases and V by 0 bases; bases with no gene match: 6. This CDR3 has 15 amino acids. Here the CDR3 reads CASSYSAGGLYTIYF. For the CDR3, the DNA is TGTGCCAGCAGTTACTCCGCAGGGGGCCTTTACACCATATATTTT.

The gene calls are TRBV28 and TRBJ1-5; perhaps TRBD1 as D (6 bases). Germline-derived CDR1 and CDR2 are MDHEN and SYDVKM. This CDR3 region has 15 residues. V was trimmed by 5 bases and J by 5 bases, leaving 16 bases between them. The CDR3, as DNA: TGTGCCAGCAGTGGGGCGGGGGCCGGTTATCAGCCCCAGCATTTT. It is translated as CASSGAGAGYQPQHF.

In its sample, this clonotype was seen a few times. The CDR3 protein is CASSFRLAVRGQETQYF. CDR3 DNA sequence: TGTGCCAGTAGTTTCCGACTAGCGGTGAGGGGGCAAGAGACCCAGTACTTC. This chain connects TRBV19 to TRBJ2-5; 9 bases agree with TRBD2. The CDR3 consists of 17 residues. Germline V gene lookup returns CDR1 LNHDA and CDR2 SQIVND (reference sequence). V was pared by 5 bases and J by 2 bases, with 12 bases of the junction left unmatched. The full variable domain, completed using reference TRBV19 and TRBJ2-5, is DGGITQSPKYLFRKEGQNVTLSCEQNLNHDAMYWYRQDPGQGLRLIYYSQIVNDFQKGDIAEGYSVSREKKESFPLTVTSAQKNPTAFYLCASSFRLAVRGQETQYFGPGTRLLVL.

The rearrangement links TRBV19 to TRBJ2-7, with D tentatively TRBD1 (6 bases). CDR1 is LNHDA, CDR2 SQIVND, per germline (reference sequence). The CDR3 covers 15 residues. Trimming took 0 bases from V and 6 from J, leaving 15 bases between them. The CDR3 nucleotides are TGTGCCAGTAGTATAGATCTCGACAGGCAGCTCGAGCAGTACTTC. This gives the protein CASSIDLDRQLEQYF.

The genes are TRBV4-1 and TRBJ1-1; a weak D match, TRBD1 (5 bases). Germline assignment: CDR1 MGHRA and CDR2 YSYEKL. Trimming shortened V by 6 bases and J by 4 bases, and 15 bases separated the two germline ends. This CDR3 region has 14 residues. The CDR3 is CASRAPGQLTEAFF. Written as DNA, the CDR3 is TGCGCCAGCAGGGCTCCGGGGCAACTCACTGAAGCTTTCTTT.

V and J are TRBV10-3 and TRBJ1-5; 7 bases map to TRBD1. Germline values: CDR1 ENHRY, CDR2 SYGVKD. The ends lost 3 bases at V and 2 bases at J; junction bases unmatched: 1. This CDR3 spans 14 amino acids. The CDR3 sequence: CAISDDRGNQPQHF. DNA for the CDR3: TGTGCCATCAGTGACGACAGGGGCAATCAGCCCCAGCATTTT.

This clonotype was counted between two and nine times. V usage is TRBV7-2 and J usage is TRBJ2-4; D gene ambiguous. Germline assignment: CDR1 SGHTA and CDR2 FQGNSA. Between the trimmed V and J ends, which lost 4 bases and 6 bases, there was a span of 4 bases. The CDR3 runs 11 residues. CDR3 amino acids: CASSSGNIQYF. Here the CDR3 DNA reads TGTGCCAGCAGCTCTGGAAACATTCAGTACTTC.

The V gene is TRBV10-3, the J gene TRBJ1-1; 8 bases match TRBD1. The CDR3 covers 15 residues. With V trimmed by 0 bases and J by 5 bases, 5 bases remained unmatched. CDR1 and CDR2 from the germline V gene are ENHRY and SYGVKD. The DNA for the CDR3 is TGTGCCATCAGTGAGTCAAGATGGACAGGGACTGAAGCTTTCTTT. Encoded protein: CAISESRWTGTEAFF.

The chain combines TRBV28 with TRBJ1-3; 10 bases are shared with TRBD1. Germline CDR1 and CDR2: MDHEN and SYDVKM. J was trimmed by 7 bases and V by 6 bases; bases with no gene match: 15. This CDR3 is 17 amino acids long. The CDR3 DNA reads TGTGCCAGCAGCCGTTATCAAATGGGGACAGGGGTTAACACCATATATTTT. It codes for CASSRYQMGTGVNTIYF. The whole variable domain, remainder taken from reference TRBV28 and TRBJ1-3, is DVKVTQSSRYLVKRTGEKVFLECVQDMDHENMFWYRQDPGLGLRLIYFSYDVKMKEKGDIPEGYSVSREKKERFSLILESASTNQTSMYLCASSRYQMGTGVNTIYFGEGSWLTVV.

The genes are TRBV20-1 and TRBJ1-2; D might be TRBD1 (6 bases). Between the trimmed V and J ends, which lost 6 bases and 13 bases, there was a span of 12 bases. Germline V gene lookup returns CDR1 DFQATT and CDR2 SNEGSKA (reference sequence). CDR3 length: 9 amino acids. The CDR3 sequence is CSASGESTF. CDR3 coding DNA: TGCAGTGCATCAGGGGAATCCACCTTC.

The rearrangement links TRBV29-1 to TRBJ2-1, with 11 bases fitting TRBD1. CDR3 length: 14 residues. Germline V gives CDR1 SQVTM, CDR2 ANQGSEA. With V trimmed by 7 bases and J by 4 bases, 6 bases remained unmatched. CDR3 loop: CSAPGTGGYNEQFF. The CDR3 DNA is TGCAGCGCGCCCGGGACAGGGGGATACAATGAGCAGTTCTTC.

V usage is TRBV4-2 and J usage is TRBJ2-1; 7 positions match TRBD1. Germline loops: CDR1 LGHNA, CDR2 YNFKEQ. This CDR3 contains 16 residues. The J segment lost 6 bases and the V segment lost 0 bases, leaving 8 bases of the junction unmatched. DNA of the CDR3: TGTGCCAGCAGCCAAGAACGGGACAGAGCCATCAATGAGCAGTTCTTC. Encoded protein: CASSQERDRAINEQFF.